This TCR beta chain was obtained from a study of long-term antiretroviral therapy in people with HIV. V was pared by 4 bases and J by 5 bases, with 14 bases between. The CDR3 length is 14 residues. Germline V lookup: CDR1 MNHEY, CDR2 SMNVEV (reference sequence). Remarks on this clone: Its cognate antigen is unknown.

The study's findings and limits: The range of CDR3 lengths in HIV repertoires proved narrower than that found in controls.

Run at survey level, the immunoSEQ assay was version v3.0. Profiled with immunoSEQ multiplex PCR; TCRdb holds only in-frame clones, not every one. The sample carries tens of thousands of clones, roughly 95% recorded once. This sequence joins TRBV27 and TRBJ1-2; D unresolved. The source is a woman aged 45-59 years with HIV. Sample: unsorted PBMCs, taken 3.7 years after starting antiretroviral therapy. Here the CDR3 reads CASSSYGSGYGYTF. The CDR3 region has the DNA TGTGCCAGCAGTTCTTACGGGAGTGGGTATGGCTACACCTTC.